Below, one T cell receptor (beta chain) is given with its context. There is no known antigen for this receptor. The data are from a study of T cells expressing NK-cell markers (dated by TCRdb to the early 2020s). Background on the whole study: Three sorted T-cell subsets (CD3+CD56+NKG2C+, CD3+CD56+NKG2C- and CD3+CD56-NKG2C+) from several donors had their TCR beta-chain repertoires profiled. Among the eight sequenced donors, seven were HCMV-seropositive and one was HCMV-seronegative. Libraries were sequenced as 2 x 150 bp reads on Illumina HiSeq 2000/2500, MiSeq or NextSeq. The study sequenced eight donors, all healthy volunteers chosen at random: three men and five women. What the study reported, not specific to this receptor: Those dominant clonotypes were again the most abundant among CD3+CD56-NKG2C+ cells in a few donors, at roughly 25-60.1%. Whether the expanded NKG2C-expressing T cell clones were specific for HCMV antigens was left unclear. In over 5 donors, the dominant CD3+CD56+NKG2C+ clonotypes were among the top 10 CD8+ clonotypes and accounted for roughly 1.0-8% of CD8+ T cells.

For sequencing, an Illumina HiSeq 2000 was employed. TCR beta cDNA libraries were prepared using 5'RACE template switching, which introduced a universal primer site and unique molecular identifiers. cDNA synthesis was primed from the TCR beta constant segment and was followed by two successive PCR amplification steps. In the paper's pipeline: MIGEC was used to demultiplex reads and group reads by UMI, and MiTCR was used to assemble and quantify clonotypes. To remove erroneous sequences, TCR cDNA sequences were retained only when supported by two or more reads. The tcR package was used for downstream repertoire analysis, and clonotypes were matched across fractions by CDR3 nucleotide sequence plus V segment. VDJmatch was used to annotate antigen specificity against VDJdb, with one amino acid substitution allowed in CDR3. TCRdb reprocessed the public reads and reports one entry per CDR3 protein sequence, without DNA. Here the V and J calls rest on TCRdb's processing, not on the authors' analysis. This sample's listing comprises hundreds of thousands of distinct CDR3 sequences. The ten most abundant clones make up approximately 3.6% of the sample.

A commercial ELISA kit detecting HCMV-specific IgG in serum was used to determine HCMV serostatus. Peripheral blood mononuclear cells were isolated from blood by Ficoll density gradient centrifugation. CDR3 length: 14 amino acids, cysteine to phenylalanine. No DNA is recorded. From a lookup of the germline V gene, CDR1 and CDR2 are KGHDR and SFDVKD. The chain employs TRBV24-1 and TRBJ2-1; TCRdb lists TRBD1, though no DNA is available to test this call. The TCR comes from a man younger than 30 in good health. Donor details come from another sample of the same person, matched by shared clones. The specimen was blood T cells: a sorted CD56 or NKG2C T cell subset, CD4+ or CD8+ T cells, or bulk PBMC T cells (not recorded which). Here the CDR3 is given as CATSDRTGPNEQFF.